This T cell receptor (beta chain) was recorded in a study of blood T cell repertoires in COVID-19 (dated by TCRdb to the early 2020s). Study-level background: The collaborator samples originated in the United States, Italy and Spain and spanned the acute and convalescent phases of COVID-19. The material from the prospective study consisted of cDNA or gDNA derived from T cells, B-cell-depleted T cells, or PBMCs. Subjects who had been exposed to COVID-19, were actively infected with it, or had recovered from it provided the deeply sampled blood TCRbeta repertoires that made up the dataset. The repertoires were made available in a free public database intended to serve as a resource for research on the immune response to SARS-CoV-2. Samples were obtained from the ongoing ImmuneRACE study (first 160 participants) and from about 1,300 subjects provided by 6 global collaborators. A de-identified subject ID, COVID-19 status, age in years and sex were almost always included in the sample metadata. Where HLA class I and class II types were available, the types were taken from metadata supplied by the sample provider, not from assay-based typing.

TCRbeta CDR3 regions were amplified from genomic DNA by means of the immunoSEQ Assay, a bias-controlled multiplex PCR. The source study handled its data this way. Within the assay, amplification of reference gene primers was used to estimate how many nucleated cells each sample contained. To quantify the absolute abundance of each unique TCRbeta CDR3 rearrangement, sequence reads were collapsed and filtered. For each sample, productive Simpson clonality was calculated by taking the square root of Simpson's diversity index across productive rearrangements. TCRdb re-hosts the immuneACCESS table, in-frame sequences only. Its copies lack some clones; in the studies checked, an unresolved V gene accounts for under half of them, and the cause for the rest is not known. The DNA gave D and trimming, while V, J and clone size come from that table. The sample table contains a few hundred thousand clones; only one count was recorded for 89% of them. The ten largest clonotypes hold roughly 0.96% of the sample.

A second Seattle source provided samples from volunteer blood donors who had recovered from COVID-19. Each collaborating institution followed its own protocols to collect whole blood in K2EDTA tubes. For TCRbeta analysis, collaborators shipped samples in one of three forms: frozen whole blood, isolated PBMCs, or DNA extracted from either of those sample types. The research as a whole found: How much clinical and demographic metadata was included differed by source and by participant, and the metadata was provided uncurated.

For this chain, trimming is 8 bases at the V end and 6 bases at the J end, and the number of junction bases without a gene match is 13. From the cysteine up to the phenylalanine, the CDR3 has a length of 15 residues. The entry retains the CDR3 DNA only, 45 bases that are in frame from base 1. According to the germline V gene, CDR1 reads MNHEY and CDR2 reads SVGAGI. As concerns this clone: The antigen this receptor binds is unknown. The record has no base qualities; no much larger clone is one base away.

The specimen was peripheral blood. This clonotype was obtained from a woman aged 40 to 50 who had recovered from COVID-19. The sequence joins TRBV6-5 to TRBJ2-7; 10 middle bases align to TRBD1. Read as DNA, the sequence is TGTGCCAGCTACCAGGAGGGACAGGGGAGTGCCGAGCAGTACTTC. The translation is CASYQEGQGSAEQYF.